This T cell receptor (beta chain) was found in a study of OX40 agonist ivuxolimab in advanced cancers. Study context: Partial responses were observed in three patients, of whom one had hepatocellular carcinoma and two had cutaneous melanoma. The study's findings and limits: There was clonal expansion of CD4+ and CD8+ blood T cells by week 6 at 0.1 to 3.0 mg/kg.

This CDR3 is built from 13 residues. From germline, CDR1 is SNHLY and CDR2 FYNNEI. V lost 4 bases and J lost 1, with 7 bases in between. Regarding this clone: The antigen is not known.

Autoimmune disease history or systemic immunosuppression was exclusionary. Profiled with immunoSEQ multiplex PCR; TCRdb holds only in-frame clones, not every one. This sample yields 72,000 or so clones, of which 70% to 90% are seen a single time; approximately 1.3% belongs to the top ten. The sequence was collected from an adult with an advanced solid tumor such as melanoma, head and neck, liver or kidney cancer. The sequenced sample was CD4+ or CD8+ T cells sorted from blood, obtained in a trial of the OX40 agonist ivuxolimab. The chain has TRBV2 and TRBJ1-2; no definite D call. The CDR3 loop reads CASSVDFNYGYTF. The DNA of the CDR3 is TGTGCCAGCAGTGTGGACTTTAACTATGGCTACACCTTC. Full variable domain (remainder filled in from reference TRBV2 and TRBJ1-2): EPEVTQTPSHQVTQMGQEVILRCVPISNHLYFYWYRQILGQKVEFLVSFYNNEISEKSEIFDDQFSVERPDGSNFTLKIRSTKLEDSAMYFCASSVDFNYGYTFGSGTRLTVV.